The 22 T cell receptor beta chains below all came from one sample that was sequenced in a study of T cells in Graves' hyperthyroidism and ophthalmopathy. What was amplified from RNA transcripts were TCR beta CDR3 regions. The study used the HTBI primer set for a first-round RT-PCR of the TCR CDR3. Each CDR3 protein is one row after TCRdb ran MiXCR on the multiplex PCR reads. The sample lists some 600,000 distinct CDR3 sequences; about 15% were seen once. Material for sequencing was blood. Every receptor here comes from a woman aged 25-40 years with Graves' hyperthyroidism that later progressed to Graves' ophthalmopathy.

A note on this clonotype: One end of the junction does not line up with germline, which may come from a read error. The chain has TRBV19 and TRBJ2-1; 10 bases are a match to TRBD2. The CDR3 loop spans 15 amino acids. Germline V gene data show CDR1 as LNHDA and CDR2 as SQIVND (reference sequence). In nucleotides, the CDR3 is TGTGCCAGTACTATAGCGGGAGGACCTAACGATGAGCAGTTCTTC. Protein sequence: CASTIAGGPNDEQFF.

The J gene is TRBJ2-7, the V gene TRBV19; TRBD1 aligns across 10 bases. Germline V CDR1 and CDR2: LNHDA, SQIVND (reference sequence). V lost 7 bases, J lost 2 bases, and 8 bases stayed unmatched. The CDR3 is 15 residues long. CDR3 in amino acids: CASMGTGTGAYEQYF. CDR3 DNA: TGTGCCAGTATGGGAACCGGGACAGGGGCCTACGAGCAGTACTTC.

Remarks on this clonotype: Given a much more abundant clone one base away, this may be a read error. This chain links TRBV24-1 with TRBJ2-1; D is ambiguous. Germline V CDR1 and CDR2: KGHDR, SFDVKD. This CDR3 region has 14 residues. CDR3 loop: CATSARAPYNGQFF. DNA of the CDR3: TGTGCCACCAGTGCCCGGGCCCCGTACAATGGGCAGTTCTTC.

The CDR3, as DNA: TGTGCCAGCTCACCACAGGACAGGGGGAAGGGGAACTATGGCTACACCTTC. Amino acid sequence: CASSPQDRGKGNYGYTF. This chain connects TRBV18 to TRBJ1-2; 10 bases match TRBD1. The CDR3 extends over 17 amino acids. Germline V gene data show CDR1 as KGHSH and CDR2 as LQKENI. With 1 base clipped from V and 2 bases from J, the junction kept 7 bases outside the gene matches.

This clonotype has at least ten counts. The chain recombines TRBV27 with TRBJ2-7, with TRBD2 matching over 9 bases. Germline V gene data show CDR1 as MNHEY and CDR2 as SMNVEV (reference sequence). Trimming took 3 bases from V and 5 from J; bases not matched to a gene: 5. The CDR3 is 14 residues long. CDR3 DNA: TGTGCCAGCAGTTTTACTAGCGGGCAGAACGAGCAGTACTTC. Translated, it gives CASSFTSGQNEQYF.

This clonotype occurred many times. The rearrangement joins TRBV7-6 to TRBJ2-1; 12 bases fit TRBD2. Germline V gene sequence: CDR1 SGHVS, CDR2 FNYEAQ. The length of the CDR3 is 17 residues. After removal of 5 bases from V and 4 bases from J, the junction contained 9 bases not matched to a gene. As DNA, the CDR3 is TGTGCCAGCAGCCCTCGGACTAGCGGGGAAATATACAATGAGCAGTTCTTC. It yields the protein CASSPRTSGEIYNEQFF. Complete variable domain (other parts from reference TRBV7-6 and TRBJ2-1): GAGVSQSPRYKVTKRGQDVALRCDPISGHVSLYWYRQALGQGPEFLTYFNYEAQQDKSGLPNDRFSAERPEGSISTLTIQRTEQRDSAMYRCASSPRTSGEIYNEQFFGPGTRLTVL.

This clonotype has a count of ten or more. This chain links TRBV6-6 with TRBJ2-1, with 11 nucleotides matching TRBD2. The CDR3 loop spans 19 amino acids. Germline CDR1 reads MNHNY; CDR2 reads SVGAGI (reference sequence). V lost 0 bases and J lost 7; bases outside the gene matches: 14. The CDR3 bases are TGTGCCAGCAGTTACTCCCCGGGACTAGCGGCGAACGGAGGGAATGAGCAGTTCTTC. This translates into CASSYSPGLAANGGNEQFF.

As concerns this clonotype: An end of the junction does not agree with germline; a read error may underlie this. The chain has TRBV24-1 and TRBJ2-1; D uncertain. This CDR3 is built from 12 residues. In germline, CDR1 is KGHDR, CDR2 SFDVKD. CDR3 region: CATSDARAPVLF. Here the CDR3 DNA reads TGTGCCACCAGTGACGCCCGGGCCCCTGTTCTCTTC.

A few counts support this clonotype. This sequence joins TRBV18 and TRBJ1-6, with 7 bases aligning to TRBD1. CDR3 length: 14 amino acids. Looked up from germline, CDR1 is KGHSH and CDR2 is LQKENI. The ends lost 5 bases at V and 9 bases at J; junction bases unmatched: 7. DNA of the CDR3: TGTGCCAGCTCATCCGGACAGGAACTTTCACCCCTCCACTTT. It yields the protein CASSSGQELSPLHF.

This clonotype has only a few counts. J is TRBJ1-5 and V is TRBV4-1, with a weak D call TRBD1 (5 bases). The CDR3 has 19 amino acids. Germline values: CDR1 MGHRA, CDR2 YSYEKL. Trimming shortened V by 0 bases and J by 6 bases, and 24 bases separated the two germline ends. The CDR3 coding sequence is TGCGCCAGCAGCCAAGATCGGAGCCCCGGCAGGGCGGTCGGTCAGCCCCAGCATTTT. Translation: CASSQDRSPGRAVGQPQHF.

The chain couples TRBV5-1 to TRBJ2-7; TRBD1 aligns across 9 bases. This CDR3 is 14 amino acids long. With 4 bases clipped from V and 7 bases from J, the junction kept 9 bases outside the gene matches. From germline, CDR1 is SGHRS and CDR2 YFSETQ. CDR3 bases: TGCGCCAGCAGCGGACCGGGACAGGGATGGGAGCAGTACTTC. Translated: CASSGPGQGWEQYF. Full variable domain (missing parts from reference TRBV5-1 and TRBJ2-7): KAGVTQTPRYLIKTRGQQVTLSCSPISGHRSVSWYQQTPGQGLQFLFEYFSETQRNKGNFPGRFSGRQFSNSRSEMNVSTLELGDSALYLCASSGPGQGWEQYFGPGTRLTVT.

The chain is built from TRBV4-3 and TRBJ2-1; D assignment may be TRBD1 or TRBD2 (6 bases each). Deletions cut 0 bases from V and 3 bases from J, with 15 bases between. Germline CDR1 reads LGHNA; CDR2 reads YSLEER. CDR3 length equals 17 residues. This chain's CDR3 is CASSQESPGAIYNEQFF. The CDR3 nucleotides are TGCGCCAGCAGCCAAGAATCGCCGGGGGCTATCTACAATGAGCAGTTCTTC.

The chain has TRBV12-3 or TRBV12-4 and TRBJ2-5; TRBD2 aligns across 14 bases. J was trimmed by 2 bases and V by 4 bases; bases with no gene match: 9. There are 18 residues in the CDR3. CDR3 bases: TGTGCCAGCAGTTACTCCGGGACTAGCGGGAGTGGTCAAGAGACCCAGTACTTC. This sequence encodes CASSYSGTSGSGQETQYF.

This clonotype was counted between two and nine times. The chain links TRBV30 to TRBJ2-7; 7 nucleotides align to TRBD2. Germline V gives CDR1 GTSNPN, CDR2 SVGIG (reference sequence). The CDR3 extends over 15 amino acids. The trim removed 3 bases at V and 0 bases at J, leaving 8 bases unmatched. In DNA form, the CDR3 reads TGTGCCTGGAGCCGGGGGGAGGGAAGCTCCTACGAGCAGTACTTC. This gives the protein CAWSRGEGSSYEQYF.

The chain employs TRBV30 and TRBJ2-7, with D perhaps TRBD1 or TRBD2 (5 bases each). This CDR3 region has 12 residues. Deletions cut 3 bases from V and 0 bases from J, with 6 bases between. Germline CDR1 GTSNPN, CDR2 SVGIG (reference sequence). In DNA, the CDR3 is TGTGCCTGGAGGGGGGACTCCTACGAGCAGTACTTC. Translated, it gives CAWRGDSYEQYF.

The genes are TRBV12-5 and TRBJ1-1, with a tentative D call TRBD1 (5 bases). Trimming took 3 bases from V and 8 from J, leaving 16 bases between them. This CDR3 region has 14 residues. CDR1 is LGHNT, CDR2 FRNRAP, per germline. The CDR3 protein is CASGFRGEGPEAFF. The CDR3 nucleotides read TGTGCTAGTGGTTTCCGGGGGGAGGGACCAGAAGCTTTCTTT.

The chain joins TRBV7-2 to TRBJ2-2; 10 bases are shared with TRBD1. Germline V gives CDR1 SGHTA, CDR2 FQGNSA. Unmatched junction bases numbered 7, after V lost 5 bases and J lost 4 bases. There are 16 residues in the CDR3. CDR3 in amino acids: CASSPRQGAATGELFF. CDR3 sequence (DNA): TGTGCCAGCAGCCCCAGACAGGGGGCGGCCACCGGGGAGCTGTTTTTT. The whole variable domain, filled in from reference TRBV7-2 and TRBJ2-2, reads GAGVSQSPSNKVTEKGKDVELRCDPISGHTALYWYRQSLGQGLEFLIYFQGNSAPDKSGLPSDRFSAERTGGSVSTLTIQRTQQEDSAVYLCASSPRQGAATGELFFGEGSRLTVL.

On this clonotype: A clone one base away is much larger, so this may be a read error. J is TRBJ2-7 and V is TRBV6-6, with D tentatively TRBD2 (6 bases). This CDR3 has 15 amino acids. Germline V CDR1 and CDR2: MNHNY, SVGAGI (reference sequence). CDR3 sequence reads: CASSYSASAPYKQYF. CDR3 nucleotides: TGTGCCAGCAGTTACTCGGCTAGCGCACCCTACAAGCAGTACTTC.

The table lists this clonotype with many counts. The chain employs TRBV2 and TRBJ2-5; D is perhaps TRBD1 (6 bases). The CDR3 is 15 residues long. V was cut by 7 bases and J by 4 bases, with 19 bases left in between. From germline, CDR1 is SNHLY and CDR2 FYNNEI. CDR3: CASNFIQGLGETQYF. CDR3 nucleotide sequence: TGTGCCAGCAACTTTATACAGGGCCTCGGAGAGACCCAGTACTTC. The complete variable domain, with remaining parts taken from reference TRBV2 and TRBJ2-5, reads EPEVTQTPSHQVTQMGQEVILRCVPISNHLYFYWYRQILGQKVEFLVSFYNNEISEKSEIFDDQFSVERPDGSNFTLKIRSTKLEDSAMYFCASNFIQGLGETQYFGPGTRLLVL.

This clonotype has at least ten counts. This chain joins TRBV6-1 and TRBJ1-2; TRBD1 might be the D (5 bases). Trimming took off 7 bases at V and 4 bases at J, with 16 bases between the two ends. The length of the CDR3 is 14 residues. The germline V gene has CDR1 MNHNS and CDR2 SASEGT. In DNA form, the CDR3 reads TGTGCCAGCACACCCGAGACAGAAACCTATGGCTACACCTTC. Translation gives CASTPETETYGYTF.

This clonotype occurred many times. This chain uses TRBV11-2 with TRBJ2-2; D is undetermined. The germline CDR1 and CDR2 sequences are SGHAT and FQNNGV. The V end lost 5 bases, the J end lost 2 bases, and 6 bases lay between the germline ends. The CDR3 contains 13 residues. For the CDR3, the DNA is TGTGCCAGCAGCACTCTTAACACCGGGGAGCTGTTTTTT. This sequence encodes CASSTLNTGELFF.

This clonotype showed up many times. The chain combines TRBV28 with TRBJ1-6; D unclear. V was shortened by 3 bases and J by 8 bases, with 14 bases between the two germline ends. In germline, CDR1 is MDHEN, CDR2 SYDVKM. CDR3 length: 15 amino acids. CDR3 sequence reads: CASSLGGPGDSPLHF. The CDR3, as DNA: TGTGCCAGCAGTTTGGGAGGTCCGGGAGATTCACCCCTCCACTTT.